This is a list of T cell receptor beta chains from one sample in a study of cytomegalovirus exposure and HLA in healthy donors. The assay was immunoSEQ multiplex PCR, and TCRdb's table has in-frame clones only and misses some. The sample carries 120,000 or so clones, 60% to 85% recorded once. Sequenced sample: PBMCs. The origin of the receptors is a man aged 25 to 40 in good health and CMV-seronegative. CDR3s include the opening cysteine and the closing phenylalanine or tryptophan. A D gene is named only where the DNA matches it firmly. Size tells how often a clone was seen (once, few, many) or the class of an expanded clone, and some rows leave it out.

TRBV14	NA	NA	TRBJ2-5	TGTGCCAGCAGCCGAGGACAGTCTTTTCAAGAGACCCAGTACTTC	CASSRGQSFQETQYF
TRBV5-1	NA	few	TRBJ2-5	TGCGCCAGCAGCTCACAAGAGACCCAGTACTTC	CASSSQETQYF
TRBV27	NA	few	TRBJ2-1	TGTGCCAGCAGTTTAGGCGCCAGGGCTCCCTACAATGAGCAGTTCTTC	CASSLGARAPYNEQFF
TRBV5-1	TRBD1	NA	TRBJ2-7	TGCGCCAGCAGCCCCCGAGGGTCCGGGACAGACCCCTACGAGCAGTACTTC	CASSPRGSGTDPYEQYF
TRBV7-8	TRBD1	NA	TRBJ2-2	TGTGCCAGCAGCCTCCTATCAACAGGGGGGAGCACCGGGGAGCTGTTTTTT	CASSLLSTGGSTGELFF
TRBV2	NA	NA	TRBJ1-2	TGTGCCAGCAAAAGAGGAGGTAACTATGGCTACACCTTC	CASKRGGNYGYTF
TRBV6-5	NA	NA	TRBJ2-1	TGTGCCAGCAGCCCGAACGGGTTCTCCTACAATGAGCAGTTCTTC	CASSPNGFSYNEQFF
TRBV18	NA	NA	TRBJ2-5	TGTGCCAGCTCACCAAGAGGAGAGACCCAGTACTTC	CASSPRGETQYF
TRBV30	TRBD1	NA	TRBJ2-7	TGTGCCTGGAGTTCCGGGACAGGTCACTACGAGCAGTACTTC	CAWSSGTGHYEQYF
TRBV19	TRBD1	NA	TRBJ1-4	TGTGCCAGTAGTCCCTACAGGGGGCGTGATGAAAAACTGTTTTTT	CASSPYRGRDEKLFF
TRBV27	TRBD1	NA	TRBJ1-2	TGTGCCAGCAGTTCAAAACCAGGGGGCTTTGGCTACACCTTC	CASSSKPGGFGYTF
TRBV5-1	TRBD1	NA	TRBJ1-6	TGCGCCAGCAGCTTGTTAGGACAGGGTGGCAATTCACCCCTCCACTTT	CASSLLGQGGNSPLHF
TRBV5-4	NA	NA	TRBJ2-5	TGTGCCAGCAGCTACCCCGGGTCCAAAGGGACCCAGTACTTC	CASSYPGSKGTQYF
TRBV10-3	TRBD1	NA	TRBJ1-4	TGTGCCATCAGTGGAAGGGGACCGGGACAGGAGGGTAATGAAAAACTGTTTTTT	CAISGRGPGQEGNEKLFF
TRBV11-2	TRBD1	NA	TRBJ2-7	TGTGCCAGCAGCCCACCTAACGACAGGGACTACGAGCAGTACTTC	CASSPPNDRDYEQYF
TRBV19	NA	NA	TRBJ1-1	TGTGCCAGTAGTTCTTCAACGGGGGGGAAAAGGAACACTGAAGCTTTCTTT	CASSSSTGGKRNTEAFF
TRBV5-1	TRBD1	NA	TRBJ2-1	TGCGCCAGCAGCTCAATCACCGGGACAGTTCTTAATGAGCAGTTCTTC	CASSSITGTVLNEQFF
TRBV6-5	NA	NA	TRBJ1-1	TGTGCCAGCTCCCCCCGAGCGAGGAACACTGAAGCTTTCTTT	CASSPRARNTEAFF
TRBV29-1	NA	NA	TRBJ1-1	TGCAGCGTCCACTCGGGGGGCTTAGCTGAAGCTTTCTTT	CSVHSGGLAEAFF
TRBV18	TRBD1	NA	TRBJ1-2	TGTGCCAGCTCACCTGGCGGGACAGGGGGCAACTATGGCTACGCCTTC	CASSPGGTGGNYGYAF